These 14 T cell receptor beta chains were all obtained from the same sample, sequenced in a study of human T cells and chemical hapten exposure. Each CDR3 protein gets one entry after TCRdb re-called the RACE reads with MiXCR. The sample records about 57,000 distinct CDR3 sequences, approximately 9.3% being singletons. Time point indicated: patch test 1, 2 weeks after DPC sensitization. Treatment meaning: therapeutic diphenylcyclopropenone sensitization with weekly scalp DPC. Sequencing used whole blood, obtained in connection with sensitization to the hapten diphenylcyclopropenone (DPC). The source of these receptors is a middle-aged woman with alopecia areata. Some clones in this sample may be carry-over from other donors' samples.

This clonotype was observed many times. The chain links TRBV18 to TRBJ1-1, with 7 positions matching TRBD1. Germline lookup yields CDR1 KGHSH and CDR2 LQKENI. Trimming at V came to 5 bases and at J to 1 base, leaving 1 base not matched to a gene. The CDR3 spans 13 residues. The DNA of the CDR3 is TGTGCCAGCTCAGACAGGGAGAACACTGAAGCTTTCTTT. Its translation: CASSDRENTEAFF.

This clonotype was seen ten or more times. V gene TRBV11-2 combines with J gene TRBJ2-1; D gene uncertain. Trimming removed 6 bases at V and 0 bases at J, with 24 bases between. The CDR3 has 19 residues. From germline, CDR1 is SGHAT and CDR2 FQNNGV. This CDR3 is CASSHFSIRHKSSYNEQFF. CDR3 DNA: TGTGCCAGCAGTCACTTTTCGATCAGACACAAGAGCTCCTACAATGAGCAGTTCTTC. The variable domain in full, completed from reference TRBV11-2 and TRBJ2-1, reads EAGVAQSPRYKIIEKRQSVAFWCNPISGHATLYWYQQILGQGPKLLIQFQNNGVVDDSQLPKDRFSAERLKGVDSTLKIQPAKLEDSAVYLCASSHFSIRHKSSYNEQFFGPGTRLTVL.

This clonotype was recorded a few times. The CDR3 is CSAETGGGYTF. For the CDR3, the DNA is TGCAGCGCGGAAACAGGGGGCGGCTACACCTTC. The J gene is TRBJ1-2, the V gene TRBV29-1; 9 nucleotides align to TRBD1. The CDR3 sequence is 11 residues long. Trimming removed 7 bases from V and 8 bases from J; junction bases left unmatched: 5. From germline, CDR1 is SQVTM and CDR2 ANQGSEA.

The genes are TRBV20-1 and TRBJ2-2; D not certain. Germline V lookup: CDR1 DFQATT, CDR2 SNEGSKA (reference sequence). The germline V and J ends were trimmed by 5 bases and 2 bases, with 3 bases remaining between them. The CDR3 spans 11 residues. CDR3 coding DNA: TGCAGTGCTCATAACACCGGGGAGCTGTTTTTT. Protein sequence: CSAHNTGELFF.

There are many counts of this clonotype. V is TRBV21-1 and J is TRBJ1-6; the table gives TRBD1 as D, unverified against the DNA. TRBV21-1 is listed as a pseudogene. The CDR3 runs to 16 residues. CDR3: CASSKASQGRKSPLHF. CDR3 in DNA: TGTGCCAGCAGCAAAGCTTCACAGGGGCGCAAGTCACCCCTCCACTTT.

This clonotype came up many times. The genes are TRBV6-1 and TRBJ1-2; 7 nucleotides match TRBD1. V lost 8 bases, J lost 4 bases, and 4 bases stayed unmatched. CDR1 and CDR2 from the germline V gene are MNHNS and SASEGT. The CDR3 covers 12 residues. The CDR3 loop is CASQQGPYGYTF. CDR3 DNA: TGTGCCAGCCAACAGGGGCCCTATGGCTACACCTTC.

The DNA for the CDR3 is TGTGCCAGCAGCTTAGCGTGGCTTTACGAGCAGTACTTC. Translating gives CASSLAWLYEQYF. This chain links TRBV11-1 with TRBJ2-7; no firm D call. The CDR3 length is 13 residues. Germline CDR1 reads SGHAT; CDR2 reads FQDESV (reference sequence). V lost 0 bases and J 4 bases, leaving 7 bases between the germline ends. Full variable domain (rest looked up from reference TRBV11-1 and TRBJ2-7): EAEVAQSPRYKITEKSQAVAFWCDPISGHATLYWYRQILGQGPELLVQFQDESVVDDSQLPKDRFSAERLKGVDSTLKIQPAELGDSAMYLCASSLAWLYEQYFGPGTRLTVT.

This clonotype was seen ten or more times. The rearrangement links TRBV6-6 to TRBJ2-1; TRBD1 aligns across 8 bases. Germline-derived CDR1 and CDR2 are MNHNY and SVGAGI (reference sequence). CDR3 length: 14 amino acids. The junction had 5 bases not matched to a gene; V was cut back by 4 bases and J by 6 bases. Here the CDR3 reads CASSFRDRPNEQFF. CDR3 bases: TGTGCCAGCAGTTTCCGGGACAGGCCCAATGAGCAGTTCTTC.

This clonotype has at least ten counts. This chain uses TRBV20-1 with TRBJ2-7; maybe TRBD1 (6 bases). Trimming took 6 bases from V and 4 from J, leaving 13 bases between them. There are 12 residues in the CDR3. Germline values: CDR1 DFQATT, CDR2 SNEGSKA (reference sequence). CDR3 amino acids: CSATTGKYEQYF. In DNA, the CDR3 is TGCAGTGCAACTACAGGGAAATACGAGCAGTACTTC.

This clonotype occurred many times. The chain couples TRBV10-2 to TRBJ1-3, with unresolved D. V was trimmed by 4 bases and J by 0 bases, leaving 10 bases between them. The germline V gene encodes CDR1 WSHSY and CDR2 SAAADI. The CDR3 has 15 amino acids. In nucleotides, the CDR3 is TGCGCCAGCAGTGTCGACGCCAACTCTGGAAACACCATATATTTT. This encodes CASSVDANSGNTIYF.

This clonotype was observed at least ten times. The chain is built from TRBV12-3 or TRBV12-4 and TRBJ1-2; 8 bases agree with TRBD1. The CDR3 spans 15 residues. The junction had 14 bases not matched to a gene; V was cut back by 10 bases and J by 4 bases. The CDR3 DNA sequence: TGTGCCACCGGGATCAGGGGGCGCAGGGGCTATGGCTACACCTTC. Its translation is CATGIRGRRGYGYTF.

This clonotype was detected ten times or more. CDR3 in DNA: TGTGCCAGCAGAACCGGGACTAGCGGGAATGAGCAGTTCTTC. It yields the protein CASRTGTSGNEQFF. The V call is TRBV7-7, the J call TRBJ2-1; 12 bases are shared with TRBD2. The germline V gene has CDR1 SSHAT and CDR2 FNYEAQ (reference sequence). The ends lost 6 bases at V and 7 bases at J; junction bases unmatched: 4. This CDR3 is 14 amino acids long.

There are many counts of this clonotype. The rearrangement uses TRBV20-1 and TRBJ2-2; D gene unclear. The CDR3 has 15 amino acids. V was shortened by 3 bases and J by 4 bases, with 15 bases between the two germline ends. The germline V gene has CDR1 DFQATT and CDR2 SNEGSKA (reference sequence). The CDR3 region has the DNA TGCAGTGCTAGGGCCGGCTACCAGAGCACCGGGGAGCTGTTTTTT. Encoded protein: CSARAGYQSTGELFF.

The chain joins TRBV2 to TRBJ1-1; maybe TRBD1 (6 bases). This CDR3 has 14 amino acids. Per the germline V gene, CDR1 is SNHLY and CDR2 is FYNNEI. Trimming took off 4 bases at V and 6 bases at J, with 15 bases between the two ends. The CDR3: CASSAGAGEAEAFF. CDR3 sequence (DNA): TGTGCCAGCAGTGCTGGGGCAGGGGAAGCTGAAGCTTTCTTT.